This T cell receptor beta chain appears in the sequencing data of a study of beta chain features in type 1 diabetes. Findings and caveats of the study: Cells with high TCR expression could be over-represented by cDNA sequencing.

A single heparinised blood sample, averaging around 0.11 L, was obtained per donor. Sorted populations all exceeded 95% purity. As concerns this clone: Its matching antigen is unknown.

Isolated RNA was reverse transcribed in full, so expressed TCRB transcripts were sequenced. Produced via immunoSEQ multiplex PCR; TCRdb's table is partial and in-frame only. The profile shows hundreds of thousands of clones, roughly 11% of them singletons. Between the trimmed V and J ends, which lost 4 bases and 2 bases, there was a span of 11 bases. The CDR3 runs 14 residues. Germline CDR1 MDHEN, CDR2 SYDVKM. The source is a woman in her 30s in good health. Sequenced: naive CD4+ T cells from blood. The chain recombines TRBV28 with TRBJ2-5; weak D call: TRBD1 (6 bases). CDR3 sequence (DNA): TGTGCCAGCAGTTCGTCAGGGGTACAAGAGACCCAGTACTTC. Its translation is CASSSSGVQETQYF.